Listed here are 23 T cell receptor beta chains from one sample, sequenced in a study of T cell responses to AZD1222 COVID-19 vaccine. The method was immunoSEQ multiplex PCR; TCRdb's version includes in-frame clones alone and lacks a portion of them. The sample has 120,000 or so clones; around 80% are singletons. Sequences were derived from peripheral blood, sampled 28 days after the second AZD1222 dose. These receptors all stem from an adult who received the AZD1222 COVID-19 vaccine.

The chain couples TRBV6-2 or TRBV6-3 to TRBJ1-1, with D unclear. The ends were cut back, 4 bases at V and 5 bases at J, with 11 bases in the middle. This CDR3 region has 13 residues. Germline-derived CDR1 and CDR2 are MNHEY and SVGEGT. The CDR3 reads CASSFSVTTEAFF. The CDR3, as DNA: TGTGCCAGCAGTTTTTCCGTAACAACTGAAGCTTTCTTT.

This clone was recorded once. The V gene is TRBV11-3, the J gene TRBJ2-2; 8 bases match TRBD1. CDR1 is SGHNT and CDR2 is YENEEA in the germline V gene. CDR3 length: 13 amino acids. V shed 5 bases and J 6 bases; nucleotides not matched to a gene: 2. CDR3 residues: CASSGQGPGELFF. CDR3 nucleotide sequence: TGTGCCAGCAGCGGACAGGGCCCCGGGGAGCTGTTTTTT.

The rearrangement uses TRBV28 and TRBJ1-1; D unclear. The germline V gene encodes CDR1 MDHEN and CDR2 SYDVKM. The length of the CDR3 is 16 residues. V dropped 3 bases and J dropped 2 bases, with 16 bases sitting between them. As DNA, the CDR3 is TGTGCCAGCAGTTTCCCCCGTCGGGGAGGAAACACTGAAGCTTTCTTT. It codes for CASSFPRRGGNTEAFF.

The rearrangement links TRBV11-2 to TRBJ2-5; 7 bases agree with TRBD2. The CDR3 is made up of 15 amino acids. J lost 3 bases, V lost 2 bases, and 6 bases had no gene match. The germline CDR1 and CDR2 sequences are SGHAT and FQNNGV. In DNA form, the CDR3 reads TGTGCCAGCAGCTTAAGAAGCCTAGCGGAAGAGACCCAGTACTTC. This encodes CASSLRSLAEETQYF.

The chain has TRBV7-2 and TRBJ1-5, with D tentatively TRBD1 (6 bases). The germline V gene has CDR1 SGHTA and CDR2 FQGNSA. Trimming took off 3 bases at V and 3 bases at J, with 12 bases between the two ends. The CDR3 totals 15 residues. CDR3 bases: TGTGCCAGCAGCTTGGACGGGGACATCAATCAGCCCCAGCATTTT. It encodes CASSLDGDINQPQHF.

The V call is TRBV15, the J call TRBJ1-2, with 9 bases fitting TRBD1. V dropped 0 bases and J dropped 5; count of bases not matched to a gene: 7. The germline gives CDR1 LNHNV, CDR2 YYDKDF (reference sequence). The CDR3 extends over 16 amino acids. The CDR3 reads CATSRDGQGSPYGYTF. As DNA, the CDR3 is TGTGCCACCAGCAGAGATGGACAGGGGTCTCCTTATGGCTACACCTTC.

The V gene is TRBV5-1, the J gene TRBJ2-7; TRBD1 matches 10 bases. This CDR3 region has 19 residues. V lost 0 bases and J lost 2; bases outside the gene matches: 14. Germline V lookup: CDR1 SGHRS, CDR2 YFSETQ. The CDR3 region is CASSLGPGQGKKGTYEQYF. CDR3 DNA: TGCGCCAGCAGCTTGGGGCCGGGACAGGGGAAGAAGGGGACCTACGAGCAGTACTTC.

The chain links TRBV7-9 to TRBJ1-2, with 10 bases that match TRBD1. CDR1 SEHNR and CDR2 FQNEAQ come from the germline V gene (reference sequence). The CDR3 consists of 14 residues. The trim removed 5 bases at V and 5 bases at J, leaving 5 bases unmatched. CDR3 loop: CASSPRDRGYGYTF. In DNA form, the CDR3 reads TGTGCCAGCAGCCCCCGGGACAGGGGATATGGCTACACCTTC.

V and J are TRBV18 and TRBJ1-1, with D unclear. This CDR3 region has 15 residues. Looked up from germline, CDR1 is KGHSH and CDR2 is LQKENI. Trimming shortened V by 2 bases and J by 1 base, and 11 bases separated the two germline ends. The CDR3 bases are TGTGCCAGCTCACCATATCAAGGGTCGAACACTGAAGCTTTCTTT. Its translation is CASSPYQGSNTEAFF.

This chain links TRBV4-2 with TRBJ1-5; D is possibly TRBD1 (5 bases). This CDR3 has 16 amino acids. Trimming removed 0 bases at V and 4 bases at J, with 13 bases between. The germline gives CDR1 LGHNA, CDR2 YNFKEQ. The CDR3 region is CASSQEAGRENQPQHF. CDR3 DNA sequence: TGTGCCAGCAGCCAAGAAGCGGGACGGGAGAATCAGCCCCAGCATTTT.

The chain is built from TRBV15 and TRBJ1-4; perhaps TRBD1 as D (6 bases). Trimming stripped 1 base from V and 3 bases from J, with 15 bases between. The CDR3 length is 17 residues. Germline CDR1 reads LNHNV; CDR2 reads YYDKDF (reference sequence). CDR3 sequence (DNA): TGTGCCACCAGCAGAGGTACCGGGACACACGCTAATGAAAAACTGTTTTTT. This codes for CATSRGTGTHANEKLFF. Filled out from reference TRBV15 and TRBJ1-4, the complete variable domain reads DAMVIQNPRYQVTQFGKPVTLSCSQTLNHNVMYWYQQKSSQAPKLLFHYYDKDFNNEADTPDNFQSRRPNTSFCFLDIRSPGLGDTAMYLCATSRGTGTHANEKLFFGSGTQLSVL.

The chain is built from TRBV9 and TRBJ1-2; D might be TRBD1 (5 bases). Germline-derived CDR1 and CDR2 are SGDLS and YYNGEE. This CDR3 contains 15 residues. The ends were cut back, 6 bases at V and 7 bases at J, with 22 bases in the middle. CDR3 amino acids: CASTPGGNQRFGYTF. DNA for the CDR3: TGTGCCAGCACCCCCGGGGGGAATCAGAGGTTTGGCTACACCTTC.

V is TRBV28 and J is TRBJ1-2, with a weak D call TRBD1 (5 bases). Germline CDR1 MDHEN, CDR2 SYDVKM. Deletions cut 8 bases from V and 5 bases from J, with 12 bases between. The CDR3 totals 12 residues. This CDR3 is CASWDLAYGYTF. CDR3 coding DNA: TGTGCCAGCTGGGACTTGGCTTATGGCTACACCTTC.

This clone turned up a few times. The J gene is TRBJ1-2, the V gene TRBV4-1, with D perhaps TRBD1 (5 bases). Between the trimmed V and J ends, which lost 4 bases and 4 bases, there was a span of 13 bases. CDR1 and CDR2 (germline): MGHRA, YSYEKL. There are 14 residues in the CDR3. CDR3 loop: CASSPFHGGYGYTF. As DNA, the CDR3 is TGCGCCAGCAGCCCCTTTCACGGGGGCTATGGCTACACCTTC.

The V and J genes are TRBV7-8 and TRBJ1-2; D gene unclear. Germline CDR1 is SGHVS and CDR2 is FQNEAQ. Trimming removed 4 bases at V and 1 base at J, with 7 bases between. CDR3 length: 13 amino acids. CDR3 nucleotides: TGTGCCAGCAGCTGGGGAGTTAACTATGGCTACACCTTC. Its protein is CASSWGVNYGYTF.

The J gene is TRBJ1-3, the V gene TRBV6-5; D unresolved. This CDR3 spans 15 amino acids. From germline, CDR1 is MNHEY and CDR2 SVGAGI. Trimming cost V 6 bases and J 0 bases, with 12 bases left between them. The CDR3 nucleotides are TGTGCCAGCAGATTAGACGCCGGCTCTGGAAACACCATATATTTT. It is translated as CASRLDAGSGNTIYF.

This clone came up once. The chain employs TRBV28 and TRBJ1-4; weak D call: TRBD1 (6 bases). The germline V gene has CDR1 MDHEN and CDR2 SYDVKM. V was pared by 6 bases and J by 4 bases, with 15 bases between. The CDR3 has 15 amino acids. CDR3 protein: CASSRPQGGNEKLFF. The CDR3 coding sequence is TGTGCCAGCAGCAGACCACAGGGCGGTAATGAAAAACTGTTTTTT.

The chain links TRBV19 to TRBJ1-2; 7 bases map to TRBD1. Germline V CDR1 and CDR2: LNHDA, SQIVND (reference sequence). The CDR3 extends over 16 amino acids. Unmatched junction bases numbered 13, after V lost 5 bases and J lost 4 bases. The chain's CDR3 is CASSATGNPGAYGYTF. The CDR3 DNA follows: TGTGCCAGTAGTGCGACAGGGAACCCAGGGGCCTATGGCTACACCTTC.

V and J are TRBV5-1 and TRBJ2-5; D is uncertain. The V gene lost 0 bases and the J gene lost 4 bases, with 13 bases spanning the gap. CDR3 length: 15 residues. Germline V lookup: CDR1 SGHRS, CDR2 YFSETQ. The CDR3 DNA sequence: TGCGCCAGCAGCTTGGCCTCGGGTTCCCCAGAGACCCAGTACTTC. This translates into CASSLASGSPETQYF.

The chain combines TRBV29-1 with TRBJ2-1, with TRBD1 matching 7 bases. Per the germline V gene, CDR1 is SQVTM and CDR2 is ANQGSEA. V dropped 5 bases and J dropped 0; count of bases not matched to a gene: 13. CDR3 size: 17 residues. The CDR3 DNA reads TGCAGCGTTCGTGGACAGGTCCGCACACTCTCCTACAATGAGCAGTTCTTC. Encoded protein: CSVRGQVRTLSYNEQFF.

The chain uses TRBV13 and TRBJ1-3, with no clear D. Trimming cost V 2 bases and J 0 bases, with 14 bases left between them. CDR3 length equals 17 residues. Germline V CDR1 and CDR2: PRHDT, FYEKMQ (reference sequence). CDR3 sequence reads: CASSLWELSSSGNTIYF. In DNA form, the CDR3 reads TGTGCCAGCAGCTTATGGGAACTATCGAGCTCTGGAAACACCATATATTTT.

The chain recombines TRBV12-1 with TRBJ1-5. TRBV12-1 is tagged as a pseudogene. The length of the CDR3 is 15 residues. The CDR3 bases are TGTGCCAGCAGCTTTGCAGGGTACCGTAGTCAGCCCCAGCATTTT. Translated, it gives CASSFAGYRSQPQHF.

V usage is TRBV28 and J usage is TRBJ1-2; weak D call: TRBD1 (5 bases). Germline assignment: CDR1 MDHEN and CDR2 SYDVKM. The V gene lost 3 bases and the J gene lost 8 bases, with 19 bases spanning the gap. This CDR3 is built from 15 residues. This chain's CDR3 is CASSLGVLGVSGYTF. In DNA, the CDR3 is TGTGCCAGCAGTTTGGGGGTTTTAGGTGTTTCGGGCTACACCTTC.